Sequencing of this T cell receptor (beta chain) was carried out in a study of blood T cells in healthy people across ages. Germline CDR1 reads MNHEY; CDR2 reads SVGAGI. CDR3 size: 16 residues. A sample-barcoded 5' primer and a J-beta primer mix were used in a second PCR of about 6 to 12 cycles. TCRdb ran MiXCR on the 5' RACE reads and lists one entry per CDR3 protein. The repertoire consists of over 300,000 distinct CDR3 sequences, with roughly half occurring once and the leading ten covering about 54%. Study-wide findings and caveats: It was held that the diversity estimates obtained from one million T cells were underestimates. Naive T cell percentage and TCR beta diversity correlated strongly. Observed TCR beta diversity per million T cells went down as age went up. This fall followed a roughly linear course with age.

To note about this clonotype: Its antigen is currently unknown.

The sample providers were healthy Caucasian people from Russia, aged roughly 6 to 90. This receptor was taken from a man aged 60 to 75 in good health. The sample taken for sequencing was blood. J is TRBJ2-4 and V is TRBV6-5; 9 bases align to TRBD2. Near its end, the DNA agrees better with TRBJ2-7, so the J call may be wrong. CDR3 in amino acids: CASSRTLAGETYEQYF. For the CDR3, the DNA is TGTGCCAGCAGCCGAACTTTAGCGGGGGAGACCTACGAGCAGTACTTC.